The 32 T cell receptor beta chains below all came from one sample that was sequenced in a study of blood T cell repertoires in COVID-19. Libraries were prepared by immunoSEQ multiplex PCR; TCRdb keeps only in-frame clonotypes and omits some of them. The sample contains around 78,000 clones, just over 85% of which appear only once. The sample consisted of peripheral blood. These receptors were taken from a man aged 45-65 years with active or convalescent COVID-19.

CDR3 sequence: CASSNLTGLAGVGSTDTQYF. The DNA of the CDR3 is TGTGCCAGCAGCAACCTAACGGGACTAGCGGGAGTTGGGAGCACAGATACGCAGTATTTT. This chain joins TRBV3-1 (or the pseudogene TRBV3-2) and TRBJ2-3; 14 bases match TRBD2. The CDR3 spans 20 residues. Per the germline V gene, CDR1 is LGHDT and CDR2 is YNNKEL (reference sequence). With V trimmed by 5 bases and J by 0 bases, 13 bases remained unmatched.

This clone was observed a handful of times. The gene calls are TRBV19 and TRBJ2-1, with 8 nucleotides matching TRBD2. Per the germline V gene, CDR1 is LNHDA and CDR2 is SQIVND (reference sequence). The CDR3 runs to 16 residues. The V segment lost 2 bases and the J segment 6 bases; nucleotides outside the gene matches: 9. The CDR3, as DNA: TGTGCCAGTAGTATATCTGGGACTAGTTCGACCAATGAGCAGTTCTTC. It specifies CASSISGTSSTNEQFF. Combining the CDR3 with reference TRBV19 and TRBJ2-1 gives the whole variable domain DGGITQSPKYLFRKEGQNVTLSCEQNLNHDAMYWYRQDPGQGLRLIYYSQIVNDFQKGDIAEGYSVSREKKESFPLTVTSAQKNPTAFYLCASSISGTSSTNEQFFGPGTRLTVL.

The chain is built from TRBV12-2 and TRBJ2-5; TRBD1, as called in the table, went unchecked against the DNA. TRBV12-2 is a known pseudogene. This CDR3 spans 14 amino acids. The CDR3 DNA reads TGTGCAAGTCGCCCGGGACAGGATGGCGAGACCCAGTACTTC. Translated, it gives CASRPGQDGETQYF.

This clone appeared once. The CDR3 here is CASSQRTESGELFF. CDR3 bases: TGTGCCAGCAGCCAACGGACAGAATCCGGGGAGCTGTTTTTT. The chain combines TRBV9 with TRBJ2-2; TRBD1 might be the D (6 bases). The ends were cut back, 4 bases at V and 6 bases at J, with 13 bases in the middle. Germline V gene data show CDR1 as SGDLS and CDR2 as YYNGEE. There are 14 residues in the CDR3.

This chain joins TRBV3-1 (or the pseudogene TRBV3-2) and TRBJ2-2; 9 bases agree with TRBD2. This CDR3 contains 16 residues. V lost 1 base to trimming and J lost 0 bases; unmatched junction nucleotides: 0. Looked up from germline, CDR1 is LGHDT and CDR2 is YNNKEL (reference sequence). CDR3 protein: CASSQVAGANTGELFF. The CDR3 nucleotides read TGTGCCAGCAGCCAAGTAGCGGGAGCGAACACCGGGGAGCTGTTTTTT.

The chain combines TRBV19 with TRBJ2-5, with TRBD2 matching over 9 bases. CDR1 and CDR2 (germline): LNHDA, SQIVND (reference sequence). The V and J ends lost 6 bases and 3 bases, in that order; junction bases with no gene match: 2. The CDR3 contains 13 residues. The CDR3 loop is CASRTSGEETQYF. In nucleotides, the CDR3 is TGTGCCAGTAGGACTAGCGGAGAAGAGACCCAGTACTTC.

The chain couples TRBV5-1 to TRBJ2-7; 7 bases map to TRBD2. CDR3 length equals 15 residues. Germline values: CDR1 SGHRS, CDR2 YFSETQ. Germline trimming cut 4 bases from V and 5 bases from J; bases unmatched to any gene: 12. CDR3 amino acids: CASSPGTTSINEQYF. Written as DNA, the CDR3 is TGCGCCAGCAGCCCGGGGACTACCAGTATCAACGAGCAGTACTTC.

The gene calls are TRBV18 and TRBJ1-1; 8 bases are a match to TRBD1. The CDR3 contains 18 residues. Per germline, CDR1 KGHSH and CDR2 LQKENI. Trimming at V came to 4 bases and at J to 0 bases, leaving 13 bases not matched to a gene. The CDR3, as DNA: TGTGCCAGCTCACTCGGACAGGGTTACTTGTCTATGAACACTGAAGCTTTCTTT. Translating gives CASSLGQGYLSMNTEAFF.

In DNA form, the CDR3 reads TGTGCCAGCAGCTTAGAACAGGGAGCCTCTGGAAACACCATATATTTT. Protein: CASSLEQGASGNTIYF. V usage is TRBV7-9 and J usage is TRBJ1-3, with D possibly TRBD1 on 6 matching bases. The V end was cut by 1 base, the J end by 0 bases, with 10 bases between. Germline values: CDR1 SEHNR, CDR2 FQNEAQ (reference sequence). The CDR3 sequence is 16 residues long.

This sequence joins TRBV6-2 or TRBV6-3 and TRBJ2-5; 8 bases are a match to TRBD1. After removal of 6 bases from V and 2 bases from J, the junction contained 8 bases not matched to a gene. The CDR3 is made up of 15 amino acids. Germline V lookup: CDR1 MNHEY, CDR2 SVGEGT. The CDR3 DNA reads TGTGCCAGCAGCCCGGACAGGGCTACTCAAGAGACCCAGTACTTC. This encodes CASSPDRATQETQYF.

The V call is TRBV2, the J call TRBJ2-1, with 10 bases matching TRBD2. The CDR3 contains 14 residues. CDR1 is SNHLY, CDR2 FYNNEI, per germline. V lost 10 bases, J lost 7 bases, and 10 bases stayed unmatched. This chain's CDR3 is CATTSGGAGNEQFF. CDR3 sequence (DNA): TGTGCCACCACCAGCGGGGGGGCCGGGAATGAGCAGTTCTTC.

The CDR3 sequence: CSAESWGELFF. Written as DNA, the CDR3 is TGCAGTGCCGAGTCCTGGGGGGAGCTGTTTTTT. The chain couples TRBV20-1 to TRBJ2-2, with D unclear. V was shortened by 6 bases and J by 8 bases, with 10 bases between the two germline ends. This CDR3 is 11 amino acids long. Per germline, CDR1 DFQATT and CDR2 SNEGSKA (reference sequence).

CDR3 amino acids: CASSLGLAGAQYF. As DNA, the CDR3 is TGTGCCAGCAGCTTAGGACTAGCGGGAGCCCAGTACTTC. The gene calls are TRBV11-3 and TRBJ2-5, with 12 nucleotides matching TRBD2. Germline CDR1 is SGHNT and CDR2 is YENEEA. The V segment lost 1 base and the J segment 9 bases; nucleotides outside the gene matches: 0. There are 13 residues in the CDR3.

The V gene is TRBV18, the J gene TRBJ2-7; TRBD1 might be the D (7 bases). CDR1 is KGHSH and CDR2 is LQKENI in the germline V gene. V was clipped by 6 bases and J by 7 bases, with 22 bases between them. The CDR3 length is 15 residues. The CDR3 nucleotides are TGTGCCAGCTCGCTCAGGGGGGAGCGCATGCATGAGCAGTACTTC. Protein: CASSLRGERMHEQYF. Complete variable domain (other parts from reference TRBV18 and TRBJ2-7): NAGVMQNPRHLVRRRGQEARLRCSPMKGHSHVYWYRQLPEEGLKFMVYLQKENIIDESGMPKERFSAEFPKEGPSILRIQQVVRGDSAAYFCASSLRGERMHEQYFGPGTRLTVT.

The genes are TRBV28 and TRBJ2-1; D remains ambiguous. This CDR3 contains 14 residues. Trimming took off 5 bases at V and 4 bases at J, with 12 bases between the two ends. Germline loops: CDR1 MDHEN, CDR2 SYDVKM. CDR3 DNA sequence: TGTGCCAGCAGTCCCCAGACATCATACAATGAGCAGTTCTTC. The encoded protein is CASSPQTSYNEQFF.

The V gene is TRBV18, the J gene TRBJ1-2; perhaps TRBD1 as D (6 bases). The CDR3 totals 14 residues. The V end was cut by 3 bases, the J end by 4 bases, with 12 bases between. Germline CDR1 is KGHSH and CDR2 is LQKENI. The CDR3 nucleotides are TGTGCCAGCTCACCTACGACAGGAAGCTATGGCTACACCTTC. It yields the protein CASSPTTGSYGYTF.

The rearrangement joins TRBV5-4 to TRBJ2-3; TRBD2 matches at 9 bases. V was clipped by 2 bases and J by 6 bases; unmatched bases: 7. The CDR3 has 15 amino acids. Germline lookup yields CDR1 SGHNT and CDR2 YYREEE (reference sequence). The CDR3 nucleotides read TGTGCCAGCAGCTTTGGCGGGGGGGCCTCCGATACGCAGTATTTT. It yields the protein CASSFGGGASDTQYF.

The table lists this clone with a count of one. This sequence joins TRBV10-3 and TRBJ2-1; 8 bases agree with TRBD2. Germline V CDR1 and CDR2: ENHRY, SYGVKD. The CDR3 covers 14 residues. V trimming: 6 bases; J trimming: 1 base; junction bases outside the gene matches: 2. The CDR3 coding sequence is TGTGCCATCAGGGGACTAGAGTCCTACAATGAGCAGTTCTTC. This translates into CAIRGLESYNEQFF.

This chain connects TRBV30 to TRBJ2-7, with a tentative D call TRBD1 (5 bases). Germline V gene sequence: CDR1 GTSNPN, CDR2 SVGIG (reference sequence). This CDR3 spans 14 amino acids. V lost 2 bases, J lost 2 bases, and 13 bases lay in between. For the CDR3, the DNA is TGTGCCTGGAGTAAGGCCTGGGGCCCCTACGAGCAGTACTTC. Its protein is CAWSKAWGPYEQYF.

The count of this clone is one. The CDR3 coding sequence is TGTGCCAGCAGCTTACGGCGGGGGGGAGGCGAGCAGTACTTC. Amino acids: CASSLRRGGGEQYF. V and J are TRBV7-2 and TRBJ2-7, with 9 bases aligning to TRBD2. J lost 6 bases, V lost 2 bases, and 5 bases had no gene match. The CDR3 has 14 amino acids. Germline V lookup: CDR1 SGHTA, CDR2 FQGNSA.

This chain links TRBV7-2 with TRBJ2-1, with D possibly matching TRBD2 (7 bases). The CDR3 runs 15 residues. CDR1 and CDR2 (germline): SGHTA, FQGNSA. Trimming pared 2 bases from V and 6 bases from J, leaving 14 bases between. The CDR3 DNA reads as TGTGCCAGCAGCTTAAGGGGGGGCGATTTCAATGAGCAGTTCTTC. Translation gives CASSLRGGDFNEQFF. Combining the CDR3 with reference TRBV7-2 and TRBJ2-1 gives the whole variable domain GAGVSQSPSNKVTEKGKDVELRCDPISGHTALYWYRQSLGQGLEFLIYFQGNSAPDKSGLPSDRFSAERTGGSVSTLTIQRTQQEDSAVYLCASSLRGGDFNEQFFGPGTRLTVL.

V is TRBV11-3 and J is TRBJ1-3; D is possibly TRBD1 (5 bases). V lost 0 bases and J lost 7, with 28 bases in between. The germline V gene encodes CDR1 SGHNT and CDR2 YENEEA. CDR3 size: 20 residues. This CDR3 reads CASSLDFCRRRNRIWNTIYF. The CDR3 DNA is TGTGCCAGCAGCTTAGATTTTTGCCGGCGTCGGAACAGGATTTGGAACACCATATATTTT.

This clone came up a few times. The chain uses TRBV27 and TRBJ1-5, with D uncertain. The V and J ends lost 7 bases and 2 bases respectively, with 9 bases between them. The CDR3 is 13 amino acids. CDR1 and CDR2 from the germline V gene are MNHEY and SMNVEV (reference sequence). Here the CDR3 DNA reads TGTGCCAGCACCCCCCCAGGCAATCAGCCCCAGCATTTT. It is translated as CASTPPGNQPQHF.

CDR3 protein: CATSDLQKDRGRETQYF. Written as DNA, the CDR3 is TGTGCCACCAGTGATTTGCAGAAGGACAGGGGTAGGGAGACCCAGTACTTC. This chain joins TRBV24-1 and TRBJ2-5; 9 positions match TRBD1. The CDR3 runs 17 residues. Germline CDR1 and CDR2: KGHDR and SFDVKD. Trimming at V came to 0 bases and at J to 5 bases, leaving 9 bases not matched to a gene.

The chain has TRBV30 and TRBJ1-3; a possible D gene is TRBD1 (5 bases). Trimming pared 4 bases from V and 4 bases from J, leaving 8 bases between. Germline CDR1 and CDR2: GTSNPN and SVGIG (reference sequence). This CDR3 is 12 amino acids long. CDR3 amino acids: CAWNKGGNTIYF. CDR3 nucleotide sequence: TGTGCCTGGAATAAGGGGGGAAACACCATATATTTT.

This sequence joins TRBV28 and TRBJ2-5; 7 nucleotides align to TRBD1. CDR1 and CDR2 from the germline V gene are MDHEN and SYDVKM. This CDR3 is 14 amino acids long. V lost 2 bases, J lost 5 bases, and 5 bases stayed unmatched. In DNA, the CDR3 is TGTGCCAGCAGTTTAGAGGGGGCATGGGAGACCCAGTACTTC. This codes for CASSLEGAWETQYF.

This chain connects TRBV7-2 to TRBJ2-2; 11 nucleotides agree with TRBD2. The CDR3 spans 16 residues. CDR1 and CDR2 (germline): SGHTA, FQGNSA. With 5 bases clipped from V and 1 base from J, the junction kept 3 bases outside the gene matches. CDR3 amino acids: CASSATSGGNTGELFF. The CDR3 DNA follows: TGTGCCAGCAGCGCTACTAGCGGGGGGAACACCGGGGAGCTGTTTTTT.

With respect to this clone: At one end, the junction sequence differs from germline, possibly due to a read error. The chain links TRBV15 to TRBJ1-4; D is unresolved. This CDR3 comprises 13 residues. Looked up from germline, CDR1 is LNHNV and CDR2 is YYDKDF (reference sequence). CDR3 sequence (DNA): TGTGCCGCCAGCGGTAGGACTTCAGAAAAACTGTTTTTT. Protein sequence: CAASGRTSEKLFF.

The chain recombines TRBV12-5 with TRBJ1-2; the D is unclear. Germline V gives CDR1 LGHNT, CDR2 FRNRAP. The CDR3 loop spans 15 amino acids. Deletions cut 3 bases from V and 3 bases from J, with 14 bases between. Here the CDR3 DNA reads TGTGCTAGTGGTTTCCCTAATCTCCGGGACTATGGCTACACCTTC. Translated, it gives CASGFPNLRDYGYTF.

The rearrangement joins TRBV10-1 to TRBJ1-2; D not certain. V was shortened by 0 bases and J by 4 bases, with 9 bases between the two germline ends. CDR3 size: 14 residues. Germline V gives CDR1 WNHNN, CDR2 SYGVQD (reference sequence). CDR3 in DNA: TGCGCCAGCAGTGAGTCCGGGGATCCCTATGGCTACACCTTC. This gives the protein CASSESGDPYGYTF.

CDR3 DNA sequence: TGTGCCAGCACGCTAGCGGGAGAACGTGAAGAGACCCAGTACTTC. This gives the protein CASTLAGEREETQYF. The chain combines TRBV28 with TRBJ2-5; 10 nucleotides agree with TRBD2. The CDR3 runs to 15 residues. Trimming cost V 7 bases and J 3 bases; bases outside gene matches: 8. Germline assignment: CDR1 MDHEN and CDR2 SYDVKM.

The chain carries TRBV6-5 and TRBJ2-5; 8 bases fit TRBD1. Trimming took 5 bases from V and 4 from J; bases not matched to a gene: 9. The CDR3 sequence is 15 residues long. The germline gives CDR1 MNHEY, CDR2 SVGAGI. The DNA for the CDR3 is TGTGCCAGCAGTCTGGACAGGGTCTACCCAGAGACCCAGTACTTC. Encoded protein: CASSLDRVYPETQYF.